This TCR beta chain was sequenced for a study of identical twins. CDR3 length equals 13 residues. The J segment lost 1 base and the V segment lost 6 bases, leaving 1 base of the junction unmatched. The germline V gene encodes CDR1 DFQATT and CDR2 SNEGSKA (reference sequence). TCRdb reanalysed the 5' RACE reads using MiXCR and keeps one entry per CDR3 protein. The sample has about 720,000 distinct CDR3 sequences; 18% are singletons. The same data also went into a second study, on T cells expressing NK-cell markers. As reported in that work: Of the CD8+ T cell pool in about 6 donors, about 1.0-7.5% was accounted for by dominant NKG2C+ clonotypes.

The chain links TRBV20-1 to TRBJ2-2, with 8 bases fitting TRBD1. The TCR originated in a woman between 18 and 29 years old in good health. Input material: PBMCs. CDR3: CSADRGNTGELFF. CDR3 DNA sequence: TGCAGTGCCGACAGGGGGAACACCGGGGAGCTGTTTTTT.